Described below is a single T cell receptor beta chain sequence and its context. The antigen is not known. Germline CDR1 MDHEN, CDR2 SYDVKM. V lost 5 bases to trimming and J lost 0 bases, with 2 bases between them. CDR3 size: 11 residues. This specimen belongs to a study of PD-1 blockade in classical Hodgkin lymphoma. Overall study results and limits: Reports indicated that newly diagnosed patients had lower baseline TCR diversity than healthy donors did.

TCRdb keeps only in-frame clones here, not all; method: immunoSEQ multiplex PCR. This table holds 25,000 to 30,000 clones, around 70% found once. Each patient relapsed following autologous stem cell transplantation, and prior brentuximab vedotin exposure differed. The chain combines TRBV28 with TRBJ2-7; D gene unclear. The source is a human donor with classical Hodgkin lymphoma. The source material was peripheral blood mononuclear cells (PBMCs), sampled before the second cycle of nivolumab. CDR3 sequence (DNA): TGTGCCAGCAGTAGCTCCTACGAGCAGTACTTC. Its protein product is CASSSSYEQYF.